These 13 T cell receptor beta chains originate from one sample sequenced in a study of cytomegalovirus exposure and HLA in healthy donors (TCRdb year 2017). Receptors were amplified or captured by the immunoSEQ multiplex PCR assay. The multiplex PCR relied on a mix of 60 forward primers for TCR Vbeta segments and 13 reverse primers for TCR Jbeta segments. In TCRdb, the immuneACCESS table is reduced to in-frame sequences with V and J assigned. These tables do not hold every clone; where another copy was compared, an unresolved V gene accounts for under half, and the others remain unexplained. The sample records under 200,000 clones, approximately 80% of which are singletons. In total, the top ten clones hold under 3% of the sample. The source material was PBMCs. All receptors derive from a woman aged 50 to 65 in good health and CMV-seronegative.

J is TRBJ2-3 and V is TRBV5-5; 12 nucleotides agree with TRBD2. J gave up 7 bases and V 4 bases, and 4 bases lay outside the gene matches. This CDR3 comprises 14 residues. CDR1 and CDR2 from the germline V gene are SGHKS and YYEKEE (reference sequence). The CDR3 region is CASSLGLAGNTQYF. CDR3 nucleotides: TGTGCCAGCAGCCTCGGACTAGCGGGAAATACGCAGTATTTT.

This chain links TRBV15 with TRBJ1-1, with D perhaps TRBD1 (5 bases). Trimming took 2 bases from V and 11 from J, leaving 12 bases between them. CDR1 LNHNV and CDR2 YYDKDF come from the germline V gene (reference sequence). The CDR3 is 12 amino acids. CDR3 protein: CATSRLGREAFF. The CDR3, as DNA: TGTGCCACCAGCAGATTGGGACGGGAGGCTTTCTTT.

The J gene is TRBJ2-3, the V gene TRBV19; no firm D call. The germline CDR1 and CDR2 sequences are LNHDA and SQIVND (reference sequence). The CDR3 loop spans 13 amino acids. V was cut by 6 bases and J by 3 bases, with 10 bases left in between. The CDR3 nucleotides are TGTGCCAGTAGGTCCTTTACTACAGATACGCAGTATTTT. It translates to CASRSFTTDTQYF.

The chain couples TRBV15 to TRBJ1-5; D call uncertain. This CDR3 is built from 14 residues. Deletions cut 4 bases from V and 4 bases from J, with 11 bases between. The germline V gene has CDR1 LNHNV and CDR2 YYDKDF (reference sequence). CDR3 sequence reads: CATSIWASNQPQHF. The CDR3 nucleotides are TGTGCCACCAGCATCTGGGCCTCTAATCAGCCCCAGCATTTT.

The chain uses TRBV28 and TRBJ2-7; TRBD2 matches 8 bases. The CDR3 loop spans 15 amino acids. Germline trimming cut 5 bases from V and 4 bases from J; bases unmatched to any gene: 10. CDR1 MDHEN and CDR2 SYDVKM come from the germline V gene. The CDR3 coding sequence is TGTGCCAGCAGTGCCCCGGGGGGGGCGCAGTACGAGCAGTACTTC. It encodes CASSAPGGAQYEQYF.

J is TRBJ2-7 and V is TRBV28, with D tentatively TRBD2 (5 bases). V gave up 7 bases and J gave up 3 bases, with 16 bases separating them. The germline gives CDR1 MDHEN, CDR2 SYDVKM. This CDR3 comprises 14 residues. The CDR3 reads CASNPEGDFYEQYF. The CDR3 region has the DNA TGTGCCAGCAACCCCGAGGGCGATTTCTACGAGCAGTACTTC.

CDR3 protein: CASSGRDKRYEQYF. The CDR3 nucleotides read TGTGCCAGCAGCGGCCGGGACAAGAGATACGAGCAGTACTTC. This rearrangement joins TRBV9 to TRBJ2-7; TRBD1 might be the D (6 bases). In germline, CDR1 is SGDLS, CDR2 YYNGEE. The CDR3 sequence is 14 residues long. Deletions cut 3 bases from V and 4 bases from J, with 14 bases between.

This chain joins TRBV28 and TRBJ2-7; tentative D call: TRBD1 (5 bases). CDR1 is MDHEN, CDR2 SYDVKM, per germline. The V and J ends lost 4 bases and 6 bases respectively, with 16 bases between them. The CDR3 contains 14 residues. CDR3 sequence reads: CASSYSGRNSEQYF. The CDR3, as DNA: TGTGCCAGCAGTTATTCAGGGCGAAACTCCGAGCAGTACTTC.

This clone showed up just a few times. The rearrangement links TRBV30 to TRBJ1-6; 7 bases are shared with TRBD1. The CDR3 runs 13 residues. Losses at the gene ends were 3 bases for V and 8 bases for J; bases not matched to a gene: 4. Germline CDR1 and CDR2: GTSNPN and SVGIG (reference sequence). DNA for the CDR3: TGTGCCTGGAGCCGACAGGGATATTCACCCCTCCACTTT. Protein sequence: CAWSRQGYSPLHF.

The genes are TRBV7-2 and TRBJ2-1; TRBD2 agrees at 8 bases. CDR1 is SGHTA and CDR2 is FQGNSA in the germline V gene. This CDR3 comprises 14 residues. V gave up 6 bases and J gave up 10 bases; unmatched junction bases: 11. The CDR3 DNA reads as TGTGCCAGCAGTCTTGCGCGGGGGGATGGGGAGCAGTTCTTC. This sequence encodes CASSLARGDGEQFF.

DNA of the CDR3: TGTGCCTGGAGTTTGCAGGGCAATCAGCCCCAGCATTTT. Translating gives CAWSLQGNQPQHF. The chain carries TRBV30 and TRBJ1-5; D unresolved. CDR1 and CDR2 (germline): GTSNPN, SVGIG (reference sequence). The CDR3 length is 13 residues. V was clipped by 2 bases and J by 2 bases, with 7 bases between them.

This clone was recorded a few times. The rearrangement links TRBV30 to TRBJ1-1, with unresolved D. In germline, CDR1 is GTSNPN, CDR2 SVGIG (reference sequence). The V end was cut by 5 bases, the J end by 1 base, with 8 bases between. The CDR3 covers 12 residues. In DNA form, the CDR3 reads TGTGCCTGGTCGTTCGGGAACACTGAAGCTTTCTTT. The encoded protein is CAWSFGNTEAFF.

The gene calls are TRBV11-2 and TRBJ1-2, with D tentatively TRBD1 (5 bases). Looked up from germline, CDR1 is SGHAT and CDR2 is FQNNGV. The CDR3 covers 12 residues. The V end was cut by 2 bases, the J end by 8 bases, with 9 bases between. In DNA, the CDR3 is TGTGCCAGCAGCTTATCTGGGGCGGGCTACACCTTC. Protein product: CASSLSGAGYTF. The variable domain in full, with the rest retrieved from reference TRBV11-2 and TRBJ1-2, is EAGVAQSPRYKIIEKRQSVAFWCNPISGHATLYWYQQILGQGPKLLIQFQNNGVVDDSQLPKDRFSAERLKGVDSTLKIQPAKLEDSAVYLCASSLSGAGYTFGSGTRLTVV.